Here is one T cell receptor beta chain with its context. Its antigen is currently unknown. V lost 1 base, J lost 1 base, and 8 bases stayed unmatched. This CDR3 has 17 residues. Germline V gives CDR1 SGHTA, CDR2 FQGTGA. The source of the sample is a study of T cells in localized non-small cell lung cancer. Findings and caveats of the study: Uninvolved neighboring lung showed the greatest T cell clonality, exceeding tumor.

Here immunoSEQ multiplex PCR was the method, and the copy in TCRdb shows in-frame clones only, minus some. The data contain approximately 26,000 clones, 82% of them singletons. This TCR was recovered from a woman aged 40-75 years with stage I lung adenocarcinoma. V is TRBV7-3 and J is TRBJ1-1; 8 positions agree with TRBD1. The material sequenced was peripheral blood, taken before any cancer treatment. The CDR3 is CASSLKPWDRQNTEAFF. The CDR3 DNA follows: TGTGCCAGCAGCTTAAAGCCCTGGGACAGGCAGAACACTGAAGCTTTCTTT.